The rows below give T cell receptor beta chains drawn from one sample of a study of blood T cell repertoires in COVID-19. Data came from immunoSEQ multiplex PCR; TCRdb stores just in-frame clones and leaves some out. Among just over 650,000 clones listed, approximately 90% were seen once. The sample consisted of peripheral blood. The source of these receptors is a woman between 18 and 29 years old with acute or convalescent COVID-19. The conserved cysteine and the conserved F or W are not part of the CDR3 here. Fields, in order: V gene, J gene, CDR3 protein.

TRBV6-5,TRBJ1-1,ASAGGRTEAF
TRBV12-2,TRBJ1-1,ASRTPTHRVLGITEAF
TRBV12-3/TRBV12-4,TRBJ2-5,ASSPTPETQY
TRBV7-2,TRBJ2-4,ASSSGNKNIQY
TRBV5-8,TRBJ1-1,ASQTVLTANTEAF
TRBV7-8,TRBJ2-1,ASSPRRNEQF
TRBV5-1,TRBJ1-1,ASSPGTDQKAF
TRBV10-2,TRBJ2-3,ARTRGGEGDTQY
TRBV10-3,TRBJ1-2,AISVWAGDHYGYT
TRBV5-5,TRBJ2-1,ASSPGTGVLRNEQF
TRBV5-1,TRBJ1-3,ASRIGDRITSGNTIY
TRBV4-1,TRBJ1-2,ASSQSGTGIFYGYT
TRBV7-9,TRBJ1-5,ASSLGPGFQQPQH
TRBV13,TRBJ1-1,ASSLGAGLNTEAF
TRBV7-9,TRBJ2-2,ASTWEAGELF
TRBV15,TRBJ2-6,ATSRVQVLSGANVLT
TRBV28,TRBJ1-5,ASSPHPGTGGYTSQPQH